Listed below are T cell receptor beta chains from one sample, sequenced in a study of OX40 agonist ivuxolimab in advanced cancers. Libraries were prepared by immunoSEQ multiplex PCR; TCRdb keeps only in-frame clonotypes and omits some of them. The repertoire has tens of thousands of clones, around 85% of them found once; the top ten carry more than 13%. The sample was CD4+ or CD8+ T cells sorted from blood, taken in a trial of the OX40 agonist ivuxolimab. The source is an adult with an advanced solid tumor such as melanoma, head and neck, liver or kidney cancer. The CDR3 runs from the conserved cysteine through the conserved F or W. Fields, in order: clone size, V gene, D gene, J gene, CDR3 DNA, CDR3 protein. The D gene is left open where the match is weak. Size tells how often a clone was seen (once, few, many) or the class of an expanded clone, and some rows leave it out.

size: NA
V: TRBV2
D: TRBD1
J: TRBJ2-7
DNA: TGTGCCAGCAGCGAATGGACAGGGTACTACGAGCAGTACTTC
CDR3: CASSEWTGYYEQYF

size: NA
V: TRBV6-1
D: NA
J: TRBJ1-5
DNA: TGTGCCAGCAGCGAGGGACCTTCACAGGGGCCCCAGCATTTT
CDR3: CASSEGPSQGPQHF

size: once
V: TRBV19
D: NA
J: TRBJ1-5
DNA: TGTGCCAGTAGTATAGGGCCATCCCCTAATCAGCCCCAGCATTTT
CDR3: CASSIGPSPNQPQHF

size: NA
V: TRBV5-4
D: NA
J: TRBJ1-1
DNA: TGTGCCAGCAGCATTCTAGACAGCGGAAACACTGAAGCTTTCTTT
CDR3: CASSILDSGNTEAFF

size: NA
V: TRBV18
D: TRBD1
J: TRBJ2-1
DNA: TGTGCCAGCTCACCACCGGACAGGTTCTCCTACAATGAGCAGTTCTTC
CDR3: CASSPPDRFSYNEQFF

size: NA
V: TRBV11-2
D: TRBD1
J: TRBJ1-2
DNA: TGTGCCAGCAGCTTAGATCTGTGGTCACTTACAGGGGATGGCTACACCTTC
CDR3: CASSLDLWSLTGDGYTF

size: NA
V: TRBV6-5
D: TRBD2
J: TRBJ2-7
DNA: TGTGCCAGCAACCCTAGCGGGTCCTACGAGCAGTACTTC
CDR3: CASNPSGSYEQYF

size: NA
V: TRBV27
D: NA
J: TRBJ1-1
DNA: TGTGCCAGCAGCCCGGACAACACTGAAGCTTTCTTT
CDR3: CASSPDNTEAFF

size: NA
V: TRBV21-1
D: NA
J: TRBJ2-5
DNA: TGTGCCAGCACCCCGGTCGACAGGGACGGAGAGACCCAGTACTTC
CDR3: CASTPVDRDGETQYF

size: NA
V: TRBV6-6
D: NA
J: TRBJ1-4
DNA: TGTGCCAGCAGTTACTTGCAGCGAGGGGAAAAACTGTTTTTT
CDR3: CASSYLQRGEKLFF

size: NA
V: TRBV27
D: NA
J: TRBJ2-4
DNA: TGTGCCAGCCGGGGGACAGAAAACATTCAGTACTTC
CDR3: CASRGTENIQYF

size: NA
V: TRBV6-5
D: NA
J: TRBJ1-1
DNA: TGTGCCAGCAGTTACTCGTGGAACTCGAACACTGAAGCTTTCTTT
CDR3: CASSYSWNSNTEAFF